This TCR beta chain was retrieved from a study of cytomegalovirus exposure and HLA in healthy donors. Study observations and caveats: Across donors, most TCRs were seen rarely, yet some public ones were widespread.

Trimming cost V 4 bases and J 5 bases, with 17 bases left between them. Germline V gives CDR1 MGHRA, CDR2 YSYEKL. The CDR3 has 15 amino acids. With regard to this clone: What it binds is not known.

The PCR contained 60 Vbeta and 13 Jbeta primers. Profiled with immunoSEQ multiplex PCR; TCRdb holds only in-frame clones, not every one. The sample's table shows roughly 200,000 clones. Nominally healthy donors provided the samples, though records likely missed some immune exposures. The chain carries TRBV4-1 and TRBJ1-2; tentative D call: TRBD1 (5 bases). The clonotype originates from a girl aged 2 to 10 in good health and CMV-seropositive. The source material was PBMCs. CDR3 loop: CASSPSWGEGYGYTF. The CDR3 nucleotides read TGCGCCAGCAGCCCAAGCTGGGGGGAAGGGTATGGCTACACCTTC.